This TCR beta chain was retrieved from a study of CD8 T cells in Susac syndrome. RNA in amounts of roughly 0.5 to 1 ug was reverse transcribed with random hexamers. TCRdb recomputed calls from the immunoSEQ multiplex PCR reads with MiXCR, one row per CDR3 protein. The profile shows some 120,000 distinct CDR3 sequences, about 95% of them singletons. CD8+ and CD4+ T cells taken from blood had their TCR beta sequenced. The germline gives CDR1 MNHEY, CDR2 SMNVEV (reference sequence). The CDR3 is made up of 15 amino acids. V was clipped by 5 bases and J by 9 bases; unmatched bases: 5. Sequenced material: CD8+ T cells from PBMCs. The source is a human donor with Susac syndrome. The V call is TRBV27, the J call TRBJ2-1; 15 nucleotides line up with TRBD2. CDR3 sequence (DNA): TGTGCCAGCAGTCCCGGGACTAGCGGGAGGAGTGAGCAGTTCTTC. Its protein product is CASSPGTSGRSEQFF.